This T cell receptor (beta chain) was sequenced for a study of regulatory T cells in long-lasting Graves disease (dated by TCRdb to the early 2020s). Describing the broader study: Persistent Graves' disease was defined as persistently positive TSH receptor autoantibodies together with antithyroid drug treatment for over 5 years. Peripheral blood TCR sequencing and RNA sequencing compared persistent Graves' disease patients with newly diagnosed Graves' disease patients. The study took place in China and was registered as a clinical trial. A total of roughly 35 samples underwent TCR sequencing: some 13 from persistent and around 20 from newly diagnosed Graves' disease patients. In the clinical cohort, patients with persistent Graves' disease had used antithyroid drugs for an average of about 10.3 years.

Results the study describes overall, beyond this receptor: More public clonotypes were shared among persistent patients (over 2,500) than among newly diagnosed patients (966). The authors acknowledged the small sample size as a limitation that may reduce accuracy. Because the primary lesion, thyroid tissue, could not be accessed, the study looked at peripheral blood alone. Lower TCR Shannon entropy and fewer highly expanded clones were observed in persistent Graves' disease patients than in newly diagnosed patients, which suggested clonal expansion. Sequencing and analysis were limited to the TCR beta chain.

The sample's time point, from its label and the paper: persistent/refractory GD, antithyroid drugs over 5 years with positive TRAb. For both TCR sequencing and RNA sequencing, RNA was extracted from PBMCs in TRIzol. The diagnosis of Graves' disease was made according to American Thyroid Association guidelines. Patients were recruited from an endocrinology department in Xi'an, China. Each patient gave 9 to 10 milliliters of peripheral blood, collected in an EDTA anticoagulant tube. Ficoll Paque Plus density gradient separation was used to isolate PBMCs, and no further T cell sorting was performed. An Agilent 2100 Bioanalyzer and agarose gel were used to check RNA quality, and a NanoDrop 2000 was used to measure RNA concentration. The library relied on multiplex PCR. Sequencing was performed on an Illumina HiSeq 4000. CDR3 regions were amplified by Arm-PCR with iRepertoire HTBI primers to construct TCR beta libraries. Before sequencing, the PCR products went through gel purification. Per the source publication's procedure: A total of 62 TRBV and 14 TRBJ segments were identified across samples and were used for gene usage analysis of CDR3 amino acid clonotypes. COPE and FqMerger were used to merge filtered high-quality paired reads into contigs. BLAST was used to align contigs to IMGT TRBV, TRBD and TRBJ reference genes, and CDR3 was defined according to IMGT. Any clonotype with a frequency above 0.1% was classified as a highly expanded clone. Shannon entropy was used to measure repertoire diversity, and the Gini coefficient was used to measure V-J evenness. A clonotype found in more than one individual was treated as public. Through fastp at Q25 and MiXCR, TCRdb rebuilt clones from the public reads, retaining in-frame beta chains. All rows with the same CDR3 protein become a single entry with the most common DNA and genes. In this record, the V and J calls reflect TCRdb's handling and not the investigators' own analysis. The sample includes roughly 500,000 distinct CDR3 sequences, with about 22% observed a single time. The ten largest clones take up about an eighth of the sample.

In this sample, this clonotype turned up a few times. The antigen it binds to is not known. No qualities accompany the bases; no much larger clone lies one base away. The sequence came from a female donor with Graves disease. The starting material was peripheral blood mononuclear cells (PBMCs), obtained when the disease was refractory, from a patient treated with antithyroid drugs.

This receptor has the CDR3 CASSDGTGVSNTGELFF. The sequence in DNA is TGTGCCAGCAGTGATGGGACAGGGGTGTCGAACACCGGGGAGCTGTTTTTT. The rearranged chain carries TRBV6-4 and TRBJ2-2; a stretch of 10 junction bases matches TRBD1. The CDR3 sequence holds 17 residues, the cysteine and phenylalanine included. The only DNA kept is the CDR3, 51 bases in frame from the first base. Trimming leaves V shorter by 3 bases and J shorter by 0 bases, with the junction holding 4 bases beyond the gene matches. In the germline V gene, CDR1 corresponds to MRHNA and CDR2 to SNTAGT.